The T cell receptor beta chain described here comes from a study of blood T cell repertoires in COVID-19 (dated by TCRdb to 2020 to 2021). Looking at the study overall: The collaborator samples originated in the United States, Italy and Spain and spanned the acute and convalescent phases of COVID-19. The material from the prospective study consisted of cDNA or gDNA derived from T cells, B-cell-depleted T cells, or PBMCs. The dataset comprised deeply sampled blood TCRbeta repertoires from subjects exposed to, actively infected with, or recovered from COVID-19. The repertoires were released in a freely available public database meant as a resource for research on the immune response to SARS-CoV-2. The samples were drawn from two sources: the first 160 participants of the ongoing ImmuneRACE study, and some 1,300 subjects contributed by 6 global collaborators. A de-identified subject ID, COVID-19 status, age in years and sex were almost always included in the sample metadata. Where HLA class I and class II types were available, the types were taken from metadata supplied by the sample provider, not from assay-based typing.

TCRbeta CDR3 regions were amplified from genomic DNA by means of the immunoSEQ Assay, a bias-controlled multiplex PCR. On the study's bioinformatics: Within the assay, amplification of reference gene primers was used to estimate how many nucleated cells each sample contained. To quantify the absolute abundance of each unique TCRbeta CDR3 rearrangement, sequence reads were collapsed and filtered. Productive Simpson clonality was computed per sample as the square root of Simpson's diversity index over productive rearrangements. In TCRdb, the immuneACCESS table is reduced to in-frame sequences with V and J assigned. These tables do not hold every clone; where another copy was compared, an unresolved V gene accounts for under half, and the others remain unexplained. The V and J calls and the clone size are those of that table, but D and trimming were determined from the DNA. Counted in this sample were over 120,000 clones; about 80% of them appeared once. The ten largest clones capture about 3.5% of the sample.

As to this clone: This clone's antigen is unknown. Qualities for individual bases were not recorded, and no much larger clone is one base off.

A second Seattle source provided samples from volunteer blood donors who had recovered from COVID-19. The collaborating institutions used their own protocols to collect whole blood in K2EDTA tubes. For TCRbeta analysis, collaborators shipped samples in one of three forms: frozen whole blood, isolated PBMCs, or DNA extracted from either of those sample types. On the study overall, not on this receptor specifically: Clinical and demographic metadata were provided uncurated, with the amount varying by source and participant.

Specimen: peripheral blood. The source of this sequence is a man in his 70s who had recovered from COVID-19.

The CDR3 protein: CASSISGQETQYF. The sequenced DNA is TGTGCCAGTAGTATTAGCGGACAAGAGACCCAGTACTTC. This chain is built from TRBV19 and TRBJ2-5, with TRBD2 as a weak D call on 6 bases. The cysteine opens and the phenylalanine closes a CDR3 of 13 amino acids. Just CDR3 DNA is preserved here, 39 bases in frame from base 1. V sheds 3 bases and J sheds 2 bases, leaving 7 bases between their ends. CDR1 and CDR2 are drawn from the germline V gene (reference sequence): LNHDA, SQIVND.